The sequence of this T cell receptor (beta chain) was determined in a study of control samples from healthy donors and cancer patients. J lost 5 bases, V lost 1 base, and 13 bases had no gene match. Germline lookup yields CDR1 SEHNR and CDR2 FQNEAQ (reference sequence). The CDR3 is 17 amino acids. Data came from immunoSEQ multiplex PCR; TCRdb stores just in-frame clones and leaves some out. The sample lists 150,000 to 200,000 clones, nearly 90% seen once, with over 1.1% in the top ten. The genes are TRBV7-9 and TRBJ2-5; 7 bases are a match to TRBD1. The sequenced material came from blood. This clonotype originated in a woman aged 45 to 65 in good health. CDR3 loop: CASSLGFRDRVSETQYF. In nucleotides, the CDR3 is TGTGCCAGCAGCTTAGGTTTCCGTGACAGGGTCAGTGAGACCCAGTACTTC.